The clone carrying this T cell receptor beta chain was seen at least ten times. Antigen unknown. Germline V lookup: CDR1 MNHNS, CDR2 SASEGT. V lost 8 bases to trimming and J lost 6 bases, with 20 bases between them. This CDR3 is built from 15 residues. Building of the TCR beta libraries involved iRepertoire HTBI primers and Arm-PCR of CDR3 regions. TCRdb called the multiplex PCR reads again in MiXCR, with one record for every CDR3 protein. The table has 200,000 to 250,000 distinct CDR3 sequences, around 19% seen once. As to time point: newly diagnosed GD, antithyroid drugs for less than 3 months. Making the TCR library involved RNA that had been extracted from PBMCs. The source of the sample is a study of regulatory T cells in long-lasting Graves disease. Points from the study as a whole: Persistent Graves' patients possessed reduced TCR diversity relative to recently diagnosed ones. The researchers studied only peripheral blood, not thyroid tissue.

The material was peripheral blood mononuclear cells (PBMCs), obtained at new diagnosis, from a patient treated with antithyroid drugs. The origin of this receptor is a female donor with Graves disease. This chain uses TRBV6-1 with TRBJ2-1, with a weak D call TRBD2 (6 bases). CDR3 nucleotide sequence: TGTGCCAGCGGCCCGGAAACGGCGGGAAGCAATGAGCAGTTCTTC. Protein: CASGPETAGSNEQFF.